This is a list of T cell receptor beta chains from one sample in a study of blood T cell repertoires in COVID-19. Assay used: immunoSEQ multiplex PCR; TCRdb lists only in-frame clones, some missing. The sample has around 250,000 clones, approximately 80% seen once. Input material: peripheral blood. All receptors derive from a human donor in a cohort sampled during active COVID-19. The CDR3 runs from the conserved cysteine through the conserved F or W. The D gene is left open where the match is weak. A clone size is listed for some rows: how often the clone was seen (once, few, many), or a class if it is expanded.

>TRBJ1-3|.|TRBV29-1|.
CSVVLGQPRETIYF
TGCAGCGTAGTCCTTGGACAGCCTCGTGAAACCATATATTTT
>TRBJ1-2|.|TRBV27|.
CASSLVQGGNGYTF
TGTGCCAGCAGTTTGGTACAGGGTGGTAATGGCTACACCTTC
>TRBJ1-2|few|TRBV28|TRBD1
CASSTSGTGGGGYTF
TGTGCCAGCAGTACATCCGGGACAGGGGGAGGTGGCTACACCTTC
>TRBJ2-7|.|TRBV18|.
CASSPNQGSKMGEQYF
TGTGCCAGCTCACCTAACCAGGGATCGAAGATGGGCGAGCAGTACTTC
>TRBJ1-2|few|TRBV3-1/TRBV3-2|.
CASSQVQGYGYTF
TGTGCCAGCAGCCAAGTGCAGGGCTATGGCTACACCTTC
>TRBJ2-2|.|TRBV21-1|.
CASSNYFRDRENGGTGELFF
TGTGCCAGCAGCAACTACTTCCGGGACAGAGAAAACGGTGGCACCGGGGAGCTGTTTTTT
>TRBJ2-1|.|TRBV7-2|TRBD2
CASSYGGGARYNEQFF
TGTGCCAGCAGCTACGGCGGGGGGGCCAGGTACAATGAGCAGTTCTTC
>TRBJ1-5|once|TRBV6-2/TRBV6-3|TRBD1
CASSYDIGGGQPQHF
TGTGCCAGCAGTTACGACATAGGGGGCGGACAGCCCCAGCATTTT
>TRBJ2-3|.|TRBV7-6|TRBD2
CASSGLAGTTDTQYF
TGTGCCAGCAGTGGACTAGCGGGGACCACAGATACGCAGTATTTT
>TRBJ2-3|once|TRBV9|TRBD2
CASSVDAGLAVGTDTQYF
TGTGCCAGCAGCGTAGATGCAGGACTAGCGGTAGGGACAGATACGCAGTATTTT
>TRBJ2-7|.|TRBV3-1/TRBV3-2|.
CASSQEIVSAGETYEQYF
TGTGCCAGCAGCCAAGAAATCGTGTCGGCAGGGGAAACCTACGAGCAGTACTTC
>TRBJ2-2|.|TRBV11-2|TRBD2
CASSVTSGRTGELFF
TGTGCCAGCAGCGTTACTAGCGGGAGGACCGGGGAGCTGTTTTTT
>TRBJ1-2|.|TRBV15|TRBD1
CATSSGDRYYGYTF
TGTGCCACCAGCAGCGGGGACAGGTACTATGGCTACACCTTC
>TRBJ1-1|.|TRBV5-1|.
CASSLGSTGNTEAFF
TGCGCCAGCAGCTTGGGTTCGACAGGGAACACTGAAGCTTTCTTT
>TRBJ1-3|once|TRBV6-5|.
CASSYRSGSGNTIYF
TGTGCCAGCAGTTACCGATCAGGTTCTGGAAACACCATATATTTT
>TRBJ1-5|.|TRBV19|.
CASSRFRPGRENQPQHF
TGTGCCAGTAGTAGATTCCGGCCGGGGAGGGAAAATCAGCCCCAGCATTTT
>TRBJ1-1|.|TRBV12-3/TRBV12-4|TRBD1
CASSLARGTEAFF
TGTGCCAGCAGTTTAGCCAGGGGGACTGAAGCTTTCTTT
>TRBJ1-6|once|TRBV6-5|TRBD1
CASRAGGTGNSPLHF
TGTGCCAGCAGGGCAGGGGGCACGGGGAATTCACCCCTCCACTTT
>TRBJ2-7|.|TRBV7-9|TRBD2
CASSPGLAYIYEQYF
TGTGCCAGCAGCCCTGGACTAGCGTATATCTACGAGCAGTACTTC
>TRBJ1-5|.|TRBV6-6|.
CATISGGYGNQPQHF
TGTGCCACCATCTCGGGGGGATACGGCAATCAGCCCCAGCATTTT
>TRBJ2-4|.|TRBV19|.
CASSGGPPGAKNIQYF
TGTGCCAGTAGCGGGGGACCGCCCGGGGCCAAAAACATTCAGTACTTC
>TRBJ1-1|.|TRBV6-5|.
CASSPYQGMNTEAFF
TGTGCCAGCAGCCCGTACCAGGGTATGAACACTGAAGCTTTCTTT
>TRBJ2-2|once|TRBV19|.
CASSFGLTGELFF
TGTGCCAGTAGTTTCGGACTAACCGGGGAGCTGTTTTTT
>TRBJ1-5|.|TRBV21-1|.
CASSKTEYNQPQHF
TGTGCCAGCAGCAAGACAGAGTACAATCAGCCCCAGCATTTT
>TRBJ1-2|.|TRBV3-1/TRBV3-2|.
CASSPGVSNYGYTF
TGTGCCAGCAGCCCCGGGGTATCTAACTATGGCTACACCTTC
>TRBJ2-7|.|TRBV4-3|.
CASSPHAVSYEQYF
TGCGCCAGCAGCCCCCACGCTGTTAGTTACGAGCAGTACTTC
>TRBJ2-7|.|TRBV7-7|TRBD2
CASSLGVAGGQQYF
TGTGCTAGCAGCTTAGGAGTAGCGGGGGGTCAGCAGTACTTC
>TRBJ2-3|.|TRBV6-6|TRBD2
CASSPHSGGTSTDTQYF
TGTGCCAGCAGTCCCCATAGCGGGGGAACTAGCACAGATACGCAGTATTTT
>TRBJ2-7|.|TRBV10-3|TRBD2
CAISDPGSGGAGEQYF
TGTGCCATCAGTGACCCGGGCAGCGGGGGGGCAGGCGAGCAGTACTTC
>TRBJ2-1|.|TRBV7-2|.
CASSLVRRGLADNEQFF
TGTGCCAGCAGCTTAGTCCGTAGGGGCTTAGCCGACAATGAGCAGTTCTTC
>TRBJ2-7|.|TRBV6-2/TRBV6-3|TRBD2
CASSYPPHGGTTYEQYF
TGTGCCAGCAGTTACCCCCCCCACGGGGGGACCACCTACGAGCAGTACTTC
>TRBJ2-7|.|TRBV5-1|TRBD1
CASSQEQGTGYEQYF
TGCGCCAGCAGCCAGGAACAGGGGACAGGTTACGAGCAGTACTTC
>TRBJ1-1|.|TRBV27|.
CASSLWVEAEAFF
TGTGCCAGCAGTTTATGGGTGGAGGCTGAAGCTTTCTTT
>TRBJ2-7|.|TRBV7-9|.
CASSFTGVSAEQYF
TGTGCCAGCAGCTTTACCGGGGTGTCGGCCGAGCAGTACTTC
>TRBJ2-6|.|TRBV28|TRBD2
CASSKLAGGPVAGANVLTF
TGTGCCAGCAGCAAACTAGCGGGAGGACCTGTTGCTGGGGCCAACGTCCTGACTTTC
>TRBJ2-2|few|TRBV7-9|TRBD2
CASSFGGRGTGELFF
TGTGCCAGCAGCTTCGGGGGGAGAGGGACCGGGGAGCTGTTTTTT
>TRBJ1-2|once|TRBV11-2|TRBD1
CASSPGTGAPPRYGYTF
TGTGCCAGCAGCCCTGGGACAGGGGCCCCCCCCCGCTATGGCTACACCTTC
>TRBJ1-5|few|TRBV19|TRBD1
CASIGPRGQNNQPQHF
TGTGCCAGTATTGGACCTCGGGGACAGAACAATCAGCCCCAGCATTTT
>TRBJ2-1|.|TRBV14|TRBD2
CASSQGLAASNEQFF
TGTGCCAGCAGCCAGGGACTAGCGGCCAGCAATGAGCAGTTCTTC
>TRBJ2-7|.|TRBV28|.
CASSITAYEQYF
TGTGCCAGCAGTATAACAGCCTACGAGCAGTACTTC
>TRBJ2-7|.|TRBV5-6|.
CASSLAVAVSSYEQYF
TGTGCCAGCAGCTTGGCCGTAGCCGTTAGCTCCTACGAGCAGTACTTC
>TRBJ2-3|.|TRBV7-2|TRBD2
CASNRGAGGPDTQYF
TGTGCCAGCAACCGCGGGGCGGGGGGGCCAGATACGCAGTATTTT
>TRBJ2-2|.|TRBV11-3|.
CASSERGLNTGELFF
TGTGCCAGCAGCGAAAGGGGCCTGAACACCGGGGAGCTGTTTTTT
>TRBJ1-4|.|TRBV3-1/TRBV3-2|.
CASSQGRANEKLFF
TGTGCCAGCAGCCAAGGCAGGGCTAATGAAAAACTGTTTTTT
>TRBJ1-5|.|TRBV10-1|.
CASSEKSPSWQPQHF
TGCGCCAGCAGTGAGAAGTCGCCCAGTTGGCAGCCCCAGCATTTT
>TRBJ2-7|few|TRBV9|TRBD1
CASSVGQGAYEQYF
TGTGCCAGCAGCGTAGGACAGGGGGCCTACGAGCAGTACTTC
>TRBJ2-3|.|TRBV5-6|.
CASSLGASLIADTQYF
TGTGCCAGCAGCTTGGGGGCTAGCTTGATCGCAGATACGCAGTATTTT
>TRBJ2-7|.|TRBV7-2|TRBD2
CASSARTSGEQYF
TGTGCCAGCAGCGCGAGGACTAGCGGGGAGCAGTACTTC
>TRBJ2-5|.|TRBV5-1|.
CASSTASPQETQYF
TGCGCCAGCAGCACTGCGAGTCCCCAAGAGACCCAGTACTTC
>TRBJ1-5|once|TRBV5-5|.
CASSLGSTLNQPQHF
TGTGCCAGCAGCTTGGGGAGCACCCTAAATCAGCCCCAGCATTTT
>TRBJ2-5|.|TRBV3-1/TRBV3-2|.
CASSAVILREETQYF
TGTGCCAGCAGCGCGGTAATTCTGCGGGAAGAGACCCAGTACTTC
>TRBJ2-5|.|TRBV6-6|TRBD1
CASSYSVGGTTQYF
TGTGCCAGCAGTTACTCGGTAGGGGGCACGACCCAGTACTTC
>TRBJ2-1|once|TRBV29-1|TRBD1
CSAQMRRGGQGRLAPYNEQFF
TGCAGCGCCCAAATGAGAAGAGGGGGACAGGGGCGGCTAGCGCCCTACAATGAGCAGTTCTTC
>TRBJ1-2|.|TRBV5-4|.
CASSPERGYGYTF
TGTGCCAGCAGCCCGGAGCGGGGCTATGGCTACACCTTC
>TRBJ2-1|.|TRBV24-1|.
CATSEHGTKDEQFF
TGTGCCACCAGTGAGCACGGGACAAAGGATGAGCAGTTCTTC